This is a list of T cell receptor beta chains from one sample in a study of T cell repertoires in cytomegalovirus infection. The antigens for these receptors are not known. TCRdb re-analysed the reads in MiXCR, keeping a single row per CDR3 protein. The table lists about 350,000 distinct CDR3 sequences, roughly a third of them singletons. Sequencing was performed on cultured PBMCs, taken from culture after CMV antigen stimulation. These receptor sequences come from a human donor in good health (CMV status not recorded). Some clones in this sample may be carry-over from other donors' samples. Each CDR3 is given with its conserved first and last residue. Fields, in order: CDR3 protein, CDR3 DNA, clone size, J gene, D gene, V gene. The D gene is left open where the match is weak. Some rows mark clone size as missing; the rest say once, few, many or name a class of expanded clone.

CDR3: CASSWDRGNYGYTF
DNA: TGTGCCAGCAGCTGGGACAGGGGAAACTATGGCTACACCTTC
size: few
J: TRBJ1-2
D: TRBD1
V: TRBV7-2

CDR3: CASSEEESGYNEQFF
DNA: TGTGCCAGCAGTGAAGAGGAGTCGGGGTACAATGAGCAGTTCTTC
size: -
J: TRBJ2-1
D: -
V: TRBV6-1

CDR3: CATSGPGLAARTQYF
DNA: TGTGCCACCAGCGGGCCGGGGCTAGCGGCCAGGACCCAGTACTTC
size: -
J: TRBJ2-5
D: TRBD2
V: TRBV15

CDR3: CASSSTGPGNTIYF
DNA: TGTGCCAGTAGTTCAACCGGACCAGGAAACACCATATATTTT
size: many
J: TRBJ1-3
D: -
V: TRBV19

CDR3: CASSPDRVFQPQHF
DNA: TGTGCCAGTAGTCCAGACAGGGTCTTTCAGCCCCAGCATTTT
size: -
J: TRBJ1-5
D: TRBD1
V: TRBV19

CDR3: CASTAGGAKNIQYF
DNA: TGTGCCAGCACTGCAGGGGGTGCCAAAAACATTCAGTACTTC
size: -
J: TRBJ2-4
D: TRBD1
V: TRBV6-6

CDR3: CASRLQRASTDTQYF
DNA: TGTGCCAGCAGATTACAGCGGGCCAGCACAGATACGCAGTATTTT
size: few
J: TRBJ2-3
D: -
V: TRBV27

CDR3: CASRERGTEAFF
DNA: TGTGCCAGCAGGGAGCGTGGGACTGAAGCTTTCTTT
size: many
J: TRBJ1-1
D: -
V: TRBV28

CDR3: CSARRESADTQYF
DNA: TGCAGTGCTAGGCGGGAGTCGGCAGATACGCAGTATTTT
size: -
J: TRBJ2-3
D: TRBD2
V: TRBV20-1

CDR3: CASSQWGKNEQFF
DNA: TGCGCCAGCAGCCAATGGGGGAAAAATGAGCAGTTCTTC
size: -
J: TRBJ2-1
D: -
V: TRBV4-1

CDR3: CASSGRAADEQYF
DNA: TGCGCCAGTAGCGGGAGGGCCGCGGACGAGCAGTACTTC
size: -
J: TRBJ2-7
D: TRBD2
V: TRBV5-1

CDR3: CASSVGPGASGTLGETQYF
DNA: TGTGCCAGCAGCGTAGGACCTGGGGCTAGCGGTACCCTCGGGGAGACCCAGTACTTC
size: -
J: TRBJ2-5
D: TRBD2
V: TRBV9

CDR3: CSARGRLNTEAFF
DNA: TGCAGTGCTAGGGGCAGATTGAACACTGAAGCTTTCTTT
size: -
J: TRBJ1-1
D: -
V: TRBV20-1

CDR3: CASSYSWQGIGELFF
DNA: TGTGCCAGCAGTTACTCATGGCAGGGGATCGGGGAGCTGTTTTTT
size: few
J: TRBJ2-2
D: -
V: TRBV6-5

CDR3: CSVTTLQGAREQYF
DNA: TGCAGCGTTACCACCCTTCAGGGGGCGCGCGAGCAGTACTTC
size: -
J: TRBJ2-7
D: TRBD1
V: TRBV29-1

CDR3: CASSLSAEMNTEAFF
DNA: TGTGCCAGCAGCTTAAGTGCGGAAATGAACACTGAAGCTTTCTTT
size: -
J: TRBJ1-1
D: -
V: TRBV7-2

CDR3: CASSPTYRVSYEQYF
DNA: TGTGCCAGCAGCCCCACCTACAGGGTCTCCTACGAGCAGTACTTC
size: -
J: TRBJ2-7
D: -
V: TRBV5-6

CDR3: CSARKLLAVHEQFF
DNA: TGCAGTGCTAGAAAATTACTAGCGGTCCATGAGCAGTTCTTC
size: few
J: TRBJ2-1
D: TRBD2
V: TRBV20-1

CDR3: CASSLVVGLGGTEAFF
DNA: TGTGCCAGCAGCTTAGTGGTAGGGCTCGGTGGCACTGAAGCTTTCTTT
size: few
J: TRBJ1-1
D: -
V: TRBV7-8

CDR3: CASTGQGASSYNSPLHF
DNA: TGTGCCAGCACTGGACAGGGGGCGAGCTCCTATAATTCACCCCTCCACTTT
size: few
J: TRBJ1-6
D: TRBD1
V: TRBV28

CDR3: CASSYVGGDTGELFF
DNA: TGTGCCAGCAGTTACGTGGGAGGCGACACCGGGGAGCTGTTTTTT
size: -
J: TRBJ2-2
D: -
V: TRBV6-2/TRBV6-3

CDR3: CASSLEGRSSGNTIYF
DNA: TGTGCCAGCAGCTTAGAGGGGAGGAGCTCTGGAAACACCATATATTTT
size: once
J: TRBJ1-3
D: -
V: TRBV5-4

CDR3: CASSQEHRGLNTEAFF
DNA: TGTGCCAGCAGCCAAGAGCACAGGGGGTTGAACACTGAAGCTTTCTTT
size: few
J: TRBJ1-1
D: TRBD1
V: TRBV4-2

CDR3: CASSRQKNTGELFF
DNA: TGCGCCAGCAGCCGACAGAAAAACACCGGGGAGCTGTTTTTT
size: -
J: TRBJ2-2
D: -
V: TRBV4-1